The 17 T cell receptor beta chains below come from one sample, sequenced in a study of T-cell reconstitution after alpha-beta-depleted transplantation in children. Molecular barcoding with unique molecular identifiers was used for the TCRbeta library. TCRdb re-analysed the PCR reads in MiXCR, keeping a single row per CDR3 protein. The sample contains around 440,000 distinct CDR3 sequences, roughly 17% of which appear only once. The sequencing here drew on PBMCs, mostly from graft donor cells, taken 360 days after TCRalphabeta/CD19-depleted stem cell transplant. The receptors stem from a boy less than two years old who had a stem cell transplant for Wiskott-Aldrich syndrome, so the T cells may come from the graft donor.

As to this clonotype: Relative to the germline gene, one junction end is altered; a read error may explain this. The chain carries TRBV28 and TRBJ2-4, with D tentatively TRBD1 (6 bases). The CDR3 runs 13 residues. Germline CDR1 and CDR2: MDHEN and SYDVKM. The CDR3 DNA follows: TGTGCCAGCAGTTTAGGGGGCCGGGACATTCTGTACTTC. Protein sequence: CASSLGGRDILYF. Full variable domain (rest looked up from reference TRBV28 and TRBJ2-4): DVKVTQSSRYLVKRTGEKVFLECVQDMDHENMFWYRQDPGLGLRLIYFSYDVKMKEKGDIPEGYSVSREKKERFSLILESASTNQTSMYLCASSLGGRDILYFGAGTRLSVL.

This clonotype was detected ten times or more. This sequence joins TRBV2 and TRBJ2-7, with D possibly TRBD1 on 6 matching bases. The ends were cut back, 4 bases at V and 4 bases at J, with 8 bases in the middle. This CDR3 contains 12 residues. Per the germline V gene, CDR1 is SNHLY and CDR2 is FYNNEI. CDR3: CASSVQGYEQYF. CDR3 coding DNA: TGTGCCAGCAGTGTTCAGGGGTACGAGCAGTACTTC.

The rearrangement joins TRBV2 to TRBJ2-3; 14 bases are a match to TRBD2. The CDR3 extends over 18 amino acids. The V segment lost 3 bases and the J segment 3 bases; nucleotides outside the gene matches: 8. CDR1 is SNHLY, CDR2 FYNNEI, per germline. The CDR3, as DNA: TGTGCCAGCAGTGATCTGTCTGGACTAGCGGGAGGAACAGATACGCAGTATTTT. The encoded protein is CASSDLSGLAGGTDTQYF. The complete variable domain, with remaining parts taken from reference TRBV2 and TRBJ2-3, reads EPEVTQTPSHQVTQMGQEVILRCVPISNHLYFYWYRQILGQKVEFLVSFYNNEISEKSEIFDDQFSVERPDGSNFTLKIRSTKLEDSAMYFCASSDLSGLAGGTDTQYFGPGTRLTVL.

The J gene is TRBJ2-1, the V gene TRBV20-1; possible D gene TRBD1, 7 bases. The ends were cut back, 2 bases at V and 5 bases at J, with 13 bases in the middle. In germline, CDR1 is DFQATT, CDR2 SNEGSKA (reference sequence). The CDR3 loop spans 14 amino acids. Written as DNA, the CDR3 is TGCAGTGCTAGACGGCGGGACAGCCACAATGAGCAGTTCTTC. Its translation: CSARRRDSHNEQFF.

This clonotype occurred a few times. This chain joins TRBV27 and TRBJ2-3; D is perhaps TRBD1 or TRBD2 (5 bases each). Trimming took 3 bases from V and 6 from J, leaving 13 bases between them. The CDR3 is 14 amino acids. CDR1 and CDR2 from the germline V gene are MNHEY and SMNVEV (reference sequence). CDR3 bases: TGTGCCAGCAGTTTCGACGGGACGGGGGATACGCAGTATTTT. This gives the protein CASSFDGTGDTQYF.

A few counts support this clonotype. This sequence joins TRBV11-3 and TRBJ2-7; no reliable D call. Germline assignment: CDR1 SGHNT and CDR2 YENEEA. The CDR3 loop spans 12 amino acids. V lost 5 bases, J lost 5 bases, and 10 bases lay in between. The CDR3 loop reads CASSARFDEQYF. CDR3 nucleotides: TGTGCCAGCAGCGCCCGATTTGACGAGCAGTACTTC.

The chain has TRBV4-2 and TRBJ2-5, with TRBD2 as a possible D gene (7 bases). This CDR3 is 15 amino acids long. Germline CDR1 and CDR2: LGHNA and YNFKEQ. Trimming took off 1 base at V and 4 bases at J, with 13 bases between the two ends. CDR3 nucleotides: TGTGCCAGCAGCCAAGGGTACAGGGAGGGAGAGACCCAGTACTTC. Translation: CASSQGYREGETQYF.

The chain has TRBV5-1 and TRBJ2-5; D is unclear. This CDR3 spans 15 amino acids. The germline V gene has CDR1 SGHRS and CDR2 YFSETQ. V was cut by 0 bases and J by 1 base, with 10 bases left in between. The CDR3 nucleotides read TGCGCCAGCAGCTTGGGGCCTACCAGCCAAGAGACCCAGTACTTC. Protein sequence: CASSLGPTSQETQYF.

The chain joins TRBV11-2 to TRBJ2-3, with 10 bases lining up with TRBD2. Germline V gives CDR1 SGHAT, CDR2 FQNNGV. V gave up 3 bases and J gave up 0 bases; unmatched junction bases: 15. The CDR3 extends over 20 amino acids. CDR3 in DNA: TGTGCCAGCAGCTTTCCGCGGCGACTAGCGGGCCGAACTAGCACAGATACGCAGTATTTT. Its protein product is CASSFPRRLAGRTSTDTQYF.

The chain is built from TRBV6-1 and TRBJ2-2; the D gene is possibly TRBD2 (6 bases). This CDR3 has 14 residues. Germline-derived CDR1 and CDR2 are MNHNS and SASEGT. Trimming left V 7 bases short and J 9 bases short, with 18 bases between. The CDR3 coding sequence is TGTGCCAGCACCGAAGGCGGGGCCATCAGGGAGCTGTTTTTT. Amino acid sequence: CASTEGGAIRELFF.

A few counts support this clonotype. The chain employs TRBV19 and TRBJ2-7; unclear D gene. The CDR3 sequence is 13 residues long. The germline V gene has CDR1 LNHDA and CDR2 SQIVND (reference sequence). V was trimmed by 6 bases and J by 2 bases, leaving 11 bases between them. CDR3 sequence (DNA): TGTGCCAGTAGCGGGTCGGCTGCCTACGAGCAGTACTTC. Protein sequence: CASSGSAAYEQYF.

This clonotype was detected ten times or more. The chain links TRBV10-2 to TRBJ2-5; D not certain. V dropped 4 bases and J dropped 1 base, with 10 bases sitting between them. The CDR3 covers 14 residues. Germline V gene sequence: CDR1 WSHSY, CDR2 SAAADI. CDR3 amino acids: CASSVRTFQETQYF. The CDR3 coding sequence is TGCGCCAGCAGTGTAAGAACATTCCAAGAGACCCAGTACTTC.

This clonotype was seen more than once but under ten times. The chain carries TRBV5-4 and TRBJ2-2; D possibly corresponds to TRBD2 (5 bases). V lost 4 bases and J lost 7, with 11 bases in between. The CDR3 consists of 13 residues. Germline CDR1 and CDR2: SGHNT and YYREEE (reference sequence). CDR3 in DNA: TGTGCCAGCAGCCAAAATCGGGGCGGGGAGCTGTTTTTT. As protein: CASSQNRGGELFF.

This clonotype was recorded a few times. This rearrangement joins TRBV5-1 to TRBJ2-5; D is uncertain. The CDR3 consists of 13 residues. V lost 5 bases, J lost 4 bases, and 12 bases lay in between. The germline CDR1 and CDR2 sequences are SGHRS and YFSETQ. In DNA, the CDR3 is TGCGCCAGCAGTCCAATTGAAGGAGAGACCCAGTACTTC. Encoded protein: CASSPIEGETQYF.

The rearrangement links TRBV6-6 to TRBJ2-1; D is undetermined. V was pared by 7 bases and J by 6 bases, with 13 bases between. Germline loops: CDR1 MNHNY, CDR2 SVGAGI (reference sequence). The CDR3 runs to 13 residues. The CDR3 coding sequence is TGTGCCAGCAACATGGCCAATTTCAATGAGCAGTTCTTC. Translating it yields CASNMANFNEQFF.

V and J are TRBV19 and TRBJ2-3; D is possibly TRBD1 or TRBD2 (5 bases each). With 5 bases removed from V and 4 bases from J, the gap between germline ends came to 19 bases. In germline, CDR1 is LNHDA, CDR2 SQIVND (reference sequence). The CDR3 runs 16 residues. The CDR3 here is CASSPRTPTAADTQYF. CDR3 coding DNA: TGTGCCAGTAGTCCACGGACCCCGACAGCGGCAGATACGCAGTATTTT.

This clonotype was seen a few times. CDR3 region: CASSYRHIGDTQYF. CDR3 sequence (DNA): TGTGCCAGCAGTTACCGCCACATAGGGGATACGCAGTATTTT. The chain is built from TRBV6-5 and TRBJ2-3; D is ambiguous. Germline V gene sequence: CDR1 MNHEY, CDR2 SVGAGI. CDR3 length: 14 amino acids. With 2 bases removed from V and 6 bases from J, the gap between germline ends came to 12 bases.